These 5 T cell receptor beta chains came from one sample sequenced in a study of blood T cell repertoires in COVID-19. Measured with immunoSEQ multiplex PCR; TCRdb has only the in-frame clones, and not every one. The sample includes under 110,000 clones, more than 75% seen only once; the top ten take around a tenth. Input material: peripheral blood. The receptor set was obtained from a young woman with acute or convalescent COVID-19.

The chain carries TRBV5-1 and TRBJ1-2; the D is unclear. This CDR3 comprises 14 residues. Germline V CDR1 and CDR2: SGHRS, YFSETQ. The V end was cut by 0 bases, the J end by 4 bases, with 10 bases between. The chain's CDR3 is CASSLALGSYGYTF. The CDR3 DNA sequence: TGCGCCAGCAGCTTGGCCCTGGGGAGCTATGGCTACACCTTC.

The chain employs TRBV9 and TRBJ1-2; D is perhaps TRBD1 (6 bases). Trimming stripped 0 bases from V and 8 bases from J, with 23 bases between. The germline V gene encodes CDR1 SGDLS and CDR2 YYNGEE. The CDR3 length is 17 residues. CDR3 bases: TGTGCCAGCAGCGTAGAGAGGGCTGGCAGGGGCGCGTTGGGCTACACCTTC. Translating gives CASSVERAGRGALGYTF.

This clone was recorded only once. J is TRBJ2-3 and V is TRBV7-9; maybe TRBD2 (6 bases). The CDR3 spans 13 residues. Germline V CDR1 and CDR2: SEHNR, FQNEAQ (reference sequence). V was cut by 3 bases and J by 6 bases, with 10 bases left in between. The CDR3 coding sequence is TGTGCCAGCAGCTTCAGTGGAGGGGATACGCAGTATTTT. It codes for CASSFSGGDTQYF.

This rearrangement joins TRBV19 to TRBJ1-2; D might be TRBD1 (6 bases). CDR1 is LNHDA and CDR2 is SQIVND in the germline V gene (reference sequence). V lost 7 bases and J lost 8, with 17 bases in between. The CDR3 loop spans 13 amino acids. This chain's CDR3 is CASIDRLLRGYTF. The CDR3 nucleotides read TGTGCCAGTATCGACAGGCTTCTCAGAGGCTACACCTTC.

This clone was counted between two and nine times. The chain carries TRBV28 and TRBJ1-1; 10 bases map to TRBD1. The germline V gene encodes CDR1 MDHEN and CDR2 SYDVKM. This CDR3 contains 17 residues. The V and J ends lost 5 bases and 7 bases, in that order; junction bases with no gene match: 16. CDR3 DNA: TGTGCCAGCAGTCCTGGGGGGACAGGGGTTGTTTATAGTGAAGCTTTCTTT. Translated, it gives CASSPGGTGVVYSEAFF. The full variable domain, in which reference TRBV28 and TRBJ1-1 provide the parts outside the CDR3, is DVKVTQSSRYLVKRTGEKVFLECVQDMDHENMFWYRQDPGLGLRLIYFSYDVKMKEKGDIPEGYSVSREKKERFSLILESASTNQTSMYLCASSPGGTGVVYSEAFFGQGTRLTVV.